Presented here are 29 T cell receptor beta chains from one specimen sequenced in a study of post-analysis software for immune sequencing data. Study-wide findings and caveats: Four or five TRBV segments, TRBV5-6, TRBV5-1 and TRBV20-1 among them, were found more frequent in patients than controls.

Their target antigens are unknown. Researchers reported that TCR beta cDNA libraries carried unique molecular identifiers. MiXCR was run by TCRdb on the PCR reads, yielding one entry per CDR3 protein. The table lists over 700,000 distinct CDR3 sequences, less than 35% of them singletons. The specimen was blood. The receptors were sampled from a girl aged 10 to 17 with multiple sclerosis.

This clonotype was seen a few times. The V gene is TRBV4-3, the J gene TRBJ1-5, with 7 positions matching TRBD1. The CDR3 covers 15 residues. The V segment lost 2 bases and the J segment 4 bases; nucleotides outside the gene matches: 5. Germline CDR1 LGHNA, CDR2 YSLEER. The CDR3 protein is CASSQMAGGNQPQHF. The CDR3 bases are TGCGCCAGCAGCCAAATGGCAGGGGGTAATCAGCCCCAGCATTTT.

The chain uses TRBV3-1 and TRBJ2-5, with D possibly being TRBD2 (5 bases). V shed 0 bases and J shed 11 bases, with 13 bases lying between them. The CDR3 is 13 amino acids. The germline CDR1 and CDR2 sequences are LGHDT and YNNKEL (reference sequence). CDR3 protein: CASSQDWSREQYF. In DNA form, the CDR3 reads TGTGCCAGCAGCCAAGATTGGTCGAGGGAGCAGTACTTC.

This clonotype was counted between two and nine times. The V call is TRBV4-2, the J call TRBJ1-1, with 10 bases matching TRBD1. V was pared by 1 base and J by 4 bases, with 3 bases of the junction left unmatched. Germline-derived CDR1 and CDR2 are LGHNA and YNFKEQ. This CDR3 comprises 15 residues. CDR3 nucleotides: TGTGCCAGCAGCCAAGGGTGGGACAGGGGCACTGAAGCTTTCTTT. This gives the protein CASSQGWDRGTEAFF.

V usage is TRBV5-1 and J usage is TRBJ2-5; the D gene could be TRBD1 or TRBD2 (6 bases each). The J call may be wrong; the DNA end is better matched by TRBJ2-7. The length of the CDR3 is 15 residues. CDR1 is SGHRS, CDR2 YFSETQ, per germline. DNA for the CDR3: TGCGCCAGCAGCACCGTGGGGGGCCGGGCCTACGAGCAGTACTTC. This gives the protein CASSTVGGRAYEQYF.

V gene TRBV12-3 or TRBV12-4 combines with J gene TRBJ2-7; D remains unclear. The DNA matches TRBJ2-5 better at its end, which makes the J call doubtful. The CDR3 is made up of 14 amino acids. The CDR3 sequence is CASSLGRPVETQYF. In DNA form, the CDR3 reads TGTGCCAGCAGTTTGGGCAGGCCGGTAGAGACCCAGTACTTC.

This clonotype was seen a handful of times. V usage is TRBV5-4 and J usage is TRBJ2-3, with no clear D. There are 14 residues in the CDR3. Trimming shortened V by 3 bases and J by 2 bases, and 10 bases separated the two germline ends. Germline lookup yields CDR1 SGHNT and CDR2 YYREEE (reference sequence). The CDR3 DNA is TGTGCCAGCAGCTCGAGGACCCCCACAGATACGCAGTATTTT. This codes for CASSSRTPTDTQYF. The full variable domain, its missing parts supplied by reference TRBV5-4 and TRBJ2-3, is ETGVTQSPTHLIKTRGQQVTLRCSSQSGHNTVSWYQQALGQGPQFIFQYYREEENGRGNFPPRFSGLQFPNYSSELNVNALELDDSALYLCASSSRTPTDTQYFGPGTRLTVL.

The chain is built from TRBV28 and TRBJ2-7; no firm D call. Germline assignment: CDR1 MDHEN and CDR2 SYDVKM. The CDR3 consists of 14 residues. V lost 3 bases to trimming and J lost 5 bases, with 14 bases between them. The DNA of the CDR3 is TGTGCCAGCAGTTTTGGTAGCCGCCCCCACGAGCAGTACTTC. Its protein product is CASSFGSRPHEQYF. The full variable domain, its missing parts supplied by reference TRBV28 and TRBJ2-7, is DVKVTQSSRYLVKRTGEKVFLECVQDMDHENMFWYRQDPGLGLRLIYFSYDVKMKEKGDIPEGYSVSREKKERFSLILESASTNQTSMYLCASSFGSRPHEQYFGPGTRLTVT.

There are a few counts of this clonotype. This rearrangement joins TRBV7-8 to TRBJ2-5; no reliable D call. The J call is in doubt because the DNA end fits TRBJ2-7 better. The CDR3 covers 11 residues. Per germline, CDR1 SGHVS and CDR2 FQNEAQ. CDR3 residues: CASSVKGEQYF. CDR3 nucleotide sequence: TGTGCCAGCAGCGTCAAGGGCGAGCAGTACTTC.

This clonotype was observed a single time. This chain links TRBV5-6 with TRBJ1-2; TRBD1 matches 9 bases. V dropped 0 bases and J dropped 8; count of bases not matched to a gene: 8. Germline V lookup: CDR1 SGHDT, CDR2 YYEEEE. There are 15 residues in the CDR3. The chain's CDR3 is CASSLAGTGRGGYTF. CDR3 nucleotides: TGTGCCAGCAGCTTGGCCGGGACAGGGCGTGGGGGCTACACCTTC.

This chain uses TRBV12-3 or TRBV12-4 with TRBJ2-3; 9 bases are a match to TRBD2. The CDR3 length is 15 residues. V lost 6 bases to trimming and J lost 0 bases; unmatched junction nucleotides: 4. The chain's CDR3 is CASRGSGRSTDTQYF. Here the CDR3 DNA reads TGTGCCAGCAGGGGTAGCGGGAGAAGCACAGATACGCAGTATTTT.

This clonotype was recorded only once. This rearrangement joins TRBV20-1 to TRBJ1-2; the D gene is possibly TRBD1 (5 bases). V lost 7 bases and J 3 bases, leaving 15 bases between the germline ends. Per germline, CDR1 DFQATT and CDR2 SNEGSKA (reference sequence). The CDR3 runs 13 residues. CDR3: CSVWGGVDYGYTF. The CDR3 DNA sequence: TGCAGTGTCTGGGGAGGGGTGGACTATGGCTACACCTTC.

The chain recombines TRBV27 with TRBJ1-6; D not resolved. V was cut by 3 bases and J by 6 bases, with 15 bases left in between. Germline V CDR1 and CDR2: MNHEY, SMNVEV (reference sequence). This CDR3 has 16 amino acids. The CDR3 region has the DNA TGTGCCAGCAGTTTGCTAGGCCAGACCGCTAATTCACCCCTCCACTTT. It is translated as CASSLLGQTANSPLHF.

This clonotype was seen a few times. The chain recombines TRBV11-2 with TRBJ1-1; D not resolved. The germline V gene encodes CDR1 SGHAT and CDR2 FQNNGV. CDR3 size: 15 residues. V dropped 1 base and J dropped 0 bases, with 9 bases sitting between them. In DNA, the CDR3 is TGTGCCAGCAGCTTAGGGGTCGGAATGAACACTGAAGCTTTCTTT. Encoded protein: CASSLGVGMNTEAFF. Full variable domain (outside the CDR3, taken from reference TRBV11-2 and TRBJ1-1): EAGVAQSPRYKIIEKRQSVAFWCNPISGHATLYWYQQILGQGPKLLIQFQNNGVVDDSQLPKDRFSAERLKGVDSTLKIQPAKLEDSAVYLCASSLGVGMNTEAFFGQGTRLTVV.

The chain carries TRBV7-8 and TRBJ2-5, with 7 bases identical to TRBD1. V dropped 5 bases and J dropped 6; count of bases not matched to a gene: 12. The germline V gene encodes CDR1 SGHVS and CDR2 FQNEAQ. This CDR3 is 15 amino acids long. The CDR3 sequence is CASSRTGDALKTQYF. In DNA, the CDR3 is TGTGCCAGCAGCCGCACAGGGGACGCGTTGAAGACCCAGTACTTC.

This clonotype showed up just a few times. This chain uses TRBV20-1 with TRBJ2-1; 9 bases agree with TRBD2. The V gene end was trimmed by 0 bases and the J gene end by 4 bases; junction bases not matched to a gene: 7. The CDR3 spans 16 residues. The germline V gene has CDR1 DFQATT and CDR2 SNEGSKA (reference sequence). CDR3 sequence: CSARDWGLAGYNEQFF. DNA for the CDR3: TGCAGTGCTAGAGATTGGGGGCTAGCGGGGTACAATGAGCAGTTCTTC.

This clonotype was picked up a small number of times. This chain joins TRBV11-2 and TRBJ2-3; TRBD2 might be the D (6 bases). The CDR3 contains 15 residues. V was clipped by 5 bases and J by 0 bases, with 12 bases between them. Germline V gene data show CDR1 as SGHAT and CDR2 as FQNNGV. CDR3 sequence: CASSPIAASTDTQYF. In DNA form, the CDR3 reads TGTGCCAGCAGCCCCATAGCGGCTAGCACAGATACGCAGTATTTT.

The chain joins TRBV7-2 to TRBJ1-4, with D unresolved. Germline V CDR1 and CDR2: SGHTA, FQGNSA. Trimming shortened V by 6 bases and J by 3 bases, and 11 bases separated the two germline ends. The CDR3 spans 14 residues. The CDR3 is CASREGRPNEKLFF. The CDR3 DNA is TGTGCCAGCAGGGAAGGACGTCCTAATGAAAAACTGTTTTTT. Looking up the rest from reference TRBV7-2 and TRBJ1-4 gives the full variable domain: GAGVSQSPSNKVTEKGKDVELRCDPISGHTALYWYRQSLGQGLEFLIYFQGNSAPDKSGLPSDRFSAERTGGSVSTLTIQRTQQEDSAVYLCASREGRPNEKLFFGSGTQLSVL.

A few counts support this clonotype. The chain is built from TRBV20-1 and TRBJ2-2; perhaps TRBD1 as D (5 bases). V shed 0 bases and J shed 1 base, with 12 bases lying between them. Germline V lookup: CDR1 DFQATT, CDR2 SNEGSKA (reference sequence). The CDR3 covers 16 residues. The CDR3 DNA reads TGCAGTGCTAGAGATATGGGCAGGGTGAACACCGGGGAGCTGTTTTTT. Amino acid sequence: CSARDMGRVNTGELFF.

The rearrangement joins TRBV6-6 to TRBJ1-2, with 7 bases aligning to TRBD1. V shed 6 bases, J shed 3 bases, and the junction held 7 bases outside the gene matches. There are 14 residues in the CDR3. CDR1 is MNHNY, CDR2 SVGAGI, per germline (reference sequence). The CDR3 protein is CASRGSGTDYGYTF. CDR3 DNA sequence: TGTGCCAGCAGGGGGTCCGGGACAGACTATGGCTACACCTTC.

This clonotype showed up many times. The chain is built from TRBV27 and TRBJ2-3; D is tentatively TRBD1 or TRBD2 (5 bases each). CDR1 and CDR2 from the germline V gene are MNHEY and SMNVEV (reference sequence). V dropped 9 bases and J dropped 6 bases, with 19 bases sitting between them. There are 14 residues in the CDR3. Written as DNA, the CDR3 is TGTGCCAGTAAAGGGACCCTAAACGGGGATACGCAGTATTTT. Its translation: CASKGTLNGDTQYF.

The V and J genes are TRBV19 and TRBJ2-4; the match to TRBD2 covers 7 bases. The end of the DNA aligns better with TRBJ2-7, so the J call may be wrong. This CDR3 region has 15 residues. Germline CDR1 is LNHDA and CDR2 is SQIVND (reference sequence). As DNA, the CDR3 is TGTGCCAGTAGTGGTCCAGCGGGACCCTCCTACGAGCAGTACTTC. Its protein is CASSGPAGPSYEQYF.

The gene calls are TRBV14 and TRBJ2-1, with D possibly called TRBD1 or TRBD2 (6 bases each). The CDR3 length is 15 residues. Germline-derived CDR1 and CDR2 are SGHDN and FVKESK. V was clipped by 5 bases and J by 4 bases, with 15 bases between them. The CDR3 here is CASSKSGAAYNEQFF. CDR3 DNA sequence: TGTGCCAGCAGCAAGTCGGGGGCCGCATACAATGAGCAGTTCTTC.

A few counts support this clonotype. The rearrangement joins TRBV5-1 to TRBJ2-3; D is undetermined. Germline V gene sequence: CDR1 SGHRS, CDR2 YFSETQ. V lost 1 base and J 4 bases, leaving 7 bases between the germline ends. CDR3 size: 13 residues. The CDR3 DNA reads TGCGCCAGCAGCTTGAGACGGGCAGATACGCAGTATTTT. Translation gives CASSLRRADTQYF.

This clonotype showed up just a few times. The rearrangement links TRBV7-8 to TRBJ2-7; D not resolved. V shed 4 bases and J shed 3 bases, with 16 bases lying between them. The germline V gene encodes CDR1 SGHVS and CDR2 FQNEAQ. This CDR3 is 15 amino acids long. CDR3 protein: CASSWWGPTGYEQYF. For the CDR3, the DNA is TGTGCCAGCAGCTGGTGGGGTCCGACCGGCTACGAGCAGTACTTC.

This clonotype has a handful of counts. This chain links TRBV28 with TRBJ2-3; 10 bases map to TRBD2. The trim removed 4 bases at V and 6 bases at J, leaving 7 bases unmatched. From germline, CDR1 is MDHEN and CDR2 SYDVKM. The CDR3 sequence is 15 residues long. The DNA of the CDR3 is TGTGCCAGCAGTTCCCTAGCGGGAGTTGATGATACGCAGTATTTT. It specifies CASSSLAGVDDTQYF.

This clonotype showed up just a few times. V gene TRBV20-1 combines with J gene TRBJ2-5; 8 bases agree with TRBD2. Matching the DNA end better, TRBJ2-7 makes the J call doubtful. This CDR3 is 11 amino acids long. The germline V gene encodes CDR1 DFQATT and CDR2 SNEGSKA (reference sequence). DNA for the CDR3: TGCAGTGCTAGCGGGGGGGTCGAGCAGTACTTC. It is translated as CSASGGVEQYF.

This chain uses TRBV9 with TRBJ2-2; D remains unclear. V was cut by 1 base and J by 1 base, with 8 bases left in between. The CDR3 covers 15 residues. The germline gives CDR1 SGDLS, CDR2 YYNGEE. The CDR3 spells CASSVRQRNTGELFF. CDR3 DNA sequence: TGTGCCAGCAGCGTAAGGCAACGGAACACCGGGGAGCTGTTTTTT.

The chain employs TRBV20-1 and TRBJ1-1; D possibly corresponds to TRBD1 (6 bases). The ends were cut back, 6 bases at V and 6 bases at J, with 23 bases in the middle. This CDR3 is 15 amino acids long. The V gene's germline CDR1 is DFQATT and CDR2 SNEGSKA (reference sequence). For the CDR3, the DNA is TGCAGTGCCAAAAAGGGAGGGGGGCTCACGGCTGAAGCTTTCTTT. It yields the protein CSAKKGGGLTAEAFF.

This chain uses TRBV6-2 or TRBV6-3 with TRBJ2-2; D call uncertain. Germline V gene data show CDR1 as MNHEY and CDR2 as SVGEGT. The CDR3 covers 13 residues. The V end was cut by 3 bases, the J end by 4 bases, with 6 bases between. The CDR3 DNA sequence: TGTGCCAGCAGTTATCCAATCACCGGGGAGCTGTTTTTT. This gives the protein CASSYPITGELFF.